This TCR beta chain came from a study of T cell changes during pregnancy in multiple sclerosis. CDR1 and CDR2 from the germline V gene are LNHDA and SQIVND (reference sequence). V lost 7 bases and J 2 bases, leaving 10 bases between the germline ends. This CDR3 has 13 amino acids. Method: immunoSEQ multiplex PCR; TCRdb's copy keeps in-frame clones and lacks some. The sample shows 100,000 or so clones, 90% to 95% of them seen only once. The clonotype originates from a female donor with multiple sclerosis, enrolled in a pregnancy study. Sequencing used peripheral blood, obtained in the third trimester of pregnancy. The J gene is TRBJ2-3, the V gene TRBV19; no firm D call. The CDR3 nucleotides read TGTGCCAGTACGGGTACCCTCACAGATACGCAGTATTTT. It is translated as CASTGTLTDTQYF.